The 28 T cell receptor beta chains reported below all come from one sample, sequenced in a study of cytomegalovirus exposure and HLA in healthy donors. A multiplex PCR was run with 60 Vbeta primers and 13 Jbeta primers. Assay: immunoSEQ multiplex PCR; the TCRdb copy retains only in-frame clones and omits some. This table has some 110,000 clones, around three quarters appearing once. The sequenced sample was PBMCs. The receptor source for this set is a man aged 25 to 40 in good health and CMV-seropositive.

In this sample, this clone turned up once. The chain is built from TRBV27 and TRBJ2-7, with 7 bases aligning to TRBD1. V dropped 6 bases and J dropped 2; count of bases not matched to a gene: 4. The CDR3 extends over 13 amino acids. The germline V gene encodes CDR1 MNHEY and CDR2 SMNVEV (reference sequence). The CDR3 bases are TGTGCCAGCAGGGGGGACAGTCCCTACGAGCAGTACTTC. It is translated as CASRGDSPYEQYF.

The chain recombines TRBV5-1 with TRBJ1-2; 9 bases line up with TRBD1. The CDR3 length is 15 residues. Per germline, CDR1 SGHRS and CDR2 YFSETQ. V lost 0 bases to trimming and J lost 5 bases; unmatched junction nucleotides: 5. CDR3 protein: CASSLGGTGRYGYTF. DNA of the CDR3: TGCGCCAGCAGCTTGGGTGGGACAGGGCGATATGGCTACACCTTC.

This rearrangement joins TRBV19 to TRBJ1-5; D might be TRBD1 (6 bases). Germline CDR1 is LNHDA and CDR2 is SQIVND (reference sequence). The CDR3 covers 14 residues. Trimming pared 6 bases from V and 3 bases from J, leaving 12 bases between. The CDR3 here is CASSWGGLNQPQHF. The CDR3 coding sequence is TGTGCCAGTAGCTGGGGGGGGCTCAATCAGCCCCAGCATTTT.

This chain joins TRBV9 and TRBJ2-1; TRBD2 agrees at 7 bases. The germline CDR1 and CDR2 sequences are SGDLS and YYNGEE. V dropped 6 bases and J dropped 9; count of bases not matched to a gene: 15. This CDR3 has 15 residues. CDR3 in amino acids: CASKPPSAGFTEQFF. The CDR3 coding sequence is TGTGCCAGCAAACCCCCCTCAGCGGGATTTACTGAGCAGTTCTTC.

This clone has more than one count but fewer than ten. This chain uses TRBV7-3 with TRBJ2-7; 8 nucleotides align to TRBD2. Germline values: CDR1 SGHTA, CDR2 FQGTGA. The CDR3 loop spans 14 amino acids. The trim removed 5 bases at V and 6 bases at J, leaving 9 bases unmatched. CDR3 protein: CASSPAGGGGEQYF. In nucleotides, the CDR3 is TGTGCCAGCAGCCCTGCGGGAGGTGGCGGCGAGCAGTACTTC.

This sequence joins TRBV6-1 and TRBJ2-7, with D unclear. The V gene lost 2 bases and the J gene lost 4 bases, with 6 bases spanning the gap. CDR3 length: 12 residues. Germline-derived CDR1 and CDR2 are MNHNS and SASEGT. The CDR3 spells CASSESVYEQYF. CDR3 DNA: TGTGCCAGCAGTGAATCTGTATACGAGCAGTACTTC.

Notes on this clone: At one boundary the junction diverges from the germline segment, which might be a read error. The CDR3 sequence is CASSLSFTGQWHF. CDR3 in DNA: TGTGCCAGTAGTCTTTCATTTACGGGACAGTGGCACTTC. The chain has TRBV19 and TRBJ2-4, with 7 nucleotides matching TRBD1. CDR1 and CDR2 from the germline V gene are LNHDA and SQIVND (reference sequence). The CDR3 is made up of 13 amino acids.

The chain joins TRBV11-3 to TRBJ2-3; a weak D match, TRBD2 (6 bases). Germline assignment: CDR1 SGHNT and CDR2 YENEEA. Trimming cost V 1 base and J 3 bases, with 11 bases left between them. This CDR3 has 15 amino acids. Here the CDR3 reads CASSLGPGGTDTQYF. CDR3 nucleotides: TGTGCCAGCAGCTTAGGTCCCGGAGGGACAGATACGCAGTATTTT.

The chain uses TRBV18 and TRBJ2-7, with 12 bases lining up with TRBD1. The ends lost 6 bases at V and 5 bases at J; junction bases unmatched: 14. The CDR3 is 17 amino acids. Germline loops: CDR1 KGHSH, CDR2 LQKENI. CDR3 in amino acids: CASSTKTKGQGADEQYF. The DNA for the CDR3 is TGTGCCAGCTCCACGAAGACGAAGGGACAGGGGGCTGACGAGCAGTACTTC.

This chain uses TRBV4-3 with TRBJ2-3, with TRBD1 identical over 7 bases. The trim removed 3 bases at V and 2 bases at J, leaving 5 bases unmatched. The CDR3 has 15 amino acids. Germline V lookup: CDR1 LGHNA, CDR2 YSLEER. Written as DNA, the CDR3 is TGCGCCAGCAGCCAGGCGACAGGGTACACAGATACGCAGTATTTT. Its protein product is CASSQATGYTDTQYF.

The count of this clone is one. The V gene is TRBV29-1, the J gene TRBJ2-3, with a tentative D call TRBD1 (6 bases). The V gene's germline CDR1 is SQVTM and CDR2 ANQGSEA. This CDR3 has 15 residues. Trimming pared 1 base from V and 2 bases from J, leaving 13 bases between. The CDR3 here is CSVEAGTRYTDTQYF. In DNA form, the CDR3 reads TGCAGCGTTGAAGCGGGGACACGATACACAGATACGCAGTATTTT.

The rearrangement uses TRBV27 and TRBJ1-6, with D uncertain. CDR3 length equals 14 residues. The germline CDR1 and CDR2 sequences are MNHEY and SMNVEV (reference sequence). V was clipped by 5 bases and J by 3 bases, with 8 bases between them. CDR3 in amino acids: CASSPGFYNSPLHF. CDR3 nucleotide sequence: TGTGCCAGCAGTCCCGGGTTCTATAATTCACCCCTCCACTTT.

The CDR3 is CASSLALEADTQYF. In DNA, the CDR3 is TGTGCCAGCAGCTTAGCCCTCGAGGCAGATACGCAGTATTTT. The chain joins TRBV7-2 to TRBJ2-3; D gene uncertain. The CDR3 has 14 amino acids. Trimming took off 0 bases at V and 4 bases at J, with 8 bases between the two ends. Per the germline V gene, CDR1 is SGHTA and CDR2 is FQGNSA. The entire variable domain, with the rest obtained from reference TRBV7-2 and TRBJ2-3, is as follows: GAGVSQSPSNKVTEKGKDVELRCDPISGHTALYWYRQSLGQGLEFLIYFQGNSAPDKSGLPSDRFSAERTGGSVSTLTIQRTQQEDSAVYLCASSLALEADTQYFGPGTRLTVL.

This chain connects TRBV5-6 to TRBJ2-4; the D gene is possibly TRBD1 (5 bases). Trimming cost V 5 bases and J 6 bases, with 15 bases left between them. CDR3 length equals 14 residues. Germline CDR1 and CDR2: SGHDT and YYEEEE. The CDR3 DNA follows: TGTGCCAGCAGATTGTTCCTTCAGGGAAACATTCAGTACTTC. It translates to CASRLFLQGNIQYF.

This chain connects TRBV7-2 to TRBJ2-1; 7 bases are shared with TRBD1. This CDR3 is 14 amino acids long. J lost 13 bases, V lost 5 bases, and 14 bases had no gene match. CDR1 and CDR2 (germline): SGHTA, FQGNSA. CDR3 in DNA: TGTGCCAGCAGCCAGGGGGTGACAGCTCAAATTCAGTTCTTC. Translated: CASSQGVTAQIQFF.

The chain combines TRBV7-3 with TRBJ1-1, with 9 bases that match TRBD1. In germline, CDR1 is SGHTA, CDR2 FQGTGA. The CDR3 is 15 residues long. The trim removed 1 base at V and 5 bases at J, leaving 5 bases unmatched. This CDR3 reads CASSLMGQGETEAFF. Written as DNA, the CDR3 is TGTGCCAGCAGCTTAATGGGACAGGGTGAAACTGAAGCTTTCTTT.

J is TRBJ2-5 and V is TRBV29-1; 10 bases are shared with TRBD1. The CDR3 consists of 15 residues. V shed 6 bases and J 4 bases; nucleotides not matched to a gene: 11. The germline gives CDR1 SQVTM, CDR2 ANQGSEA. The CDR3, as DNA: TGCAGCGTCGCTTCTCCGGGACAGGGGTCAGAGACCCAGTACTTC. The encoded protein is CSVASPGQGSETQYF.

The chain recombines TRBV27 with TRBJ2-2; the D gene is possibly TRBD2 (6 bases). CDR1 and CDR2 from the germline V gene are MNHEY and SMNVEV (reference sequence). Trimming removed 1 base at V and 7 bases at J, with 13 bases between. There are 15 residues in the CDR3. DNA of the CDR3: TGTGCCAGCAGTTTATTCCTAGCGAGCGACGGGGAGCTGTTTTTT. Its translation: CASSLFLASDGELFF.

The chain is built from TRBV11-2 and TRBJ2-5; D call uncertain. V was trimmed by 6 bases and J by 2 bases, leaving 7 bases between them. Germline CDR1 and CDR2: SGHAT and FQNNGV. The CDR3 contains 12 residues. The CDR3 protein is CASSPQQETQYF. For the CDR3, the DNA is TGTGCCAGCAGTCCCCAGCAAGAGACCCAGTACTTC.

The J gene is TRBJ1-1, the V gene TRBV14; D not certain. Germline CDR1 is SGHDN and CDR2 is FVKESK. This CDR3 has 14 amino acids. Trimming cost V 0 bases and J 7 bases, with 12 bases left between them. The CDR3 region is CASSQEVTLGEAFF. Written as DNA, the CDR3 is TGTGCCAGCAGCCAAGAAGTGACTTTGGGTGAAGCTTTCTTT.

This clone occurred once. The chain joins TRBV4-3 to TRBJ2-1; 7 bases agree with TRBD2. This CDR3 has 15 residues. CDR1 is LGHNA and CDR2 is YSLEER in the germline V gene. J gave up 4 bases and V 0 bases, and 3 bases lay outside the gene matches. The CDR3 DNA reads TGCGCCAGCAGCCAAGATCAAGCGGGGTACAATGAGCAGTTCTTC. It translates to CASSQDQAGYNEQFF.

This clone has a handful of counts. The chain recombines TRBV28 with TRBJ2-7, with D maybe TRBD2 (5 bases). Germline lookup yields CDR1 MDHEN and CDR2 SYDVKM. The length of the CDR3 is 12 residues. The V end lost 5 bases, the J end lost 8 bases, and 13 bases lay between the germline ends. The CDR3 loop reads CASSPHRGKQYF. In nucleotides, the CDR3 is TGTGCCAGCAGTCCTCACCGGGGTAAGCAGTACTTC.

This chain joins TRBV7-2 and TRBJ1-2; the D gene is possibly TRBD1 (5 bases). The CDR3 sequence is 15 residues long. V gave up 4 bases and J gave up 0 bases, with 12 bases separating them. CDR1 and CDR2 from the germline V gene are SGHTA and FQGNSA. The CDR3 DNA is TGTGCCAGCAGCTCCTCTGGGGCCCCTAACTATGGCTACACCTTC. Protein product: CASSSSGAPNYGYTF.

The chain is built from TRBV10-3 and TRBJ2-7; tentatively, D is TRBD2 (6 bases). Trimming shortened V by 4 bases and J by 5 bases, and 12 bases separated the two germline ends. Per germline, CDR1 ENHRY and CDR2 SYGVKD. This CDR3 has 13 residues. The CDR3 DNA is TGTGCCATCAGTGCGAAGGGCGGGGACGAGCAGTACTTC. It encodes CAISAKGGDEQYF.

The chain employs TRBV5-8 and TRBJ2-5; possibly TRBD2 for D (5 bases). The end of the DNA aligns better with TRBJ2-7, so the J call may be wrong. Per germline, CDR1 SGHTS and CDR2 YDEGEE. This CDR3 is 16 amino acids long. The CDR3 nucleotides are TGTGCCAGCAGCTTGGGAGGAGAGGGATCGGCTCTCGAGCAGTACTTC. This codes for CASSLGGEGSALEQYF.

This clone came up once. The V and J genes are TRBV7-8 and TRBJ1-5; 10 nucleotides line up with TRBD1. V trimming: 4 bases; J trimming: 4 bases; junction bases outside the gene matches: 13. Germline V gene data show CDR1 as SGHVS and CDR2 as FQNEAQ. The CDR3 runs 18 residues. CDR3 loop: CASSSERTGGLLNQPQHF. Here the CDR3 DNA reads TGTGCCAGCAGCTCCGAAAGGACAGGGGGTCTGTTAAATCAGCCCCAGCATTTT.

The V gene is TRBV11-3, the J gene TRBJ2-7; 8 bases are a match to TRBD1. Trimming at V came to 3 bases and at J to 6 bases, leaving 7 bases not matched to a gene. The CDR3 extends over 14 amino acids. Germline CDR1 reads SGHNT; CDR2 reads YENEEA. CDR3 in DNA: TGTGCCAGCAGCTTGGGACAGGATGTCTCCGAGCAGTACTTC. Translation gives CASSLGQDVSEQYF. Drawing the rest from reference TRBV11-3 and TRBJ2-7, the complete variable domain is EAGVVQSPRYKIIEKKQPVAFWCNPISGHNTLYWYLQNLGQGPELLIRYENEEAVDDSQLPKDRFSAERLKGVDSTLKIQPAELGDSAVYLCASSLGQDVSEQYFGPGTRLTVT.

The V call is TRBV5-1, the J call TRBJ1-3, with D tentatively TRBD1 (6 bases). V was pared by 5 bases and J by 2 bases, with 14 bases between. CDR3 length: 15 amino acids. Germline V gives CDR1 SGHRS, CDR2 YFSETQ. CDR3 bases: TGCGCCAGCAGACCCACAGGGATAGCTGGAAACACCATATATTTT. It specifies CASRPTGIAGNTIYF.